Presented here are 2 T cell receptor beta chains from one specimen sequenced in a study of T cells expressing NK-cell markers. No DNA is given; TCRdb re-called the 5' RACE reads and lists each CDR3 protein once. The sample table sets out just under 150,000 distinct CDR3 sequences. Sequenced input: blood T cells: a sorted CD56 or NKG2C T cell subset, CD4+ or CD8+ T cells, or bulk PBMC T cells (not recorded which). These receptors were collected from a man aged 18 to 35 in good health.

The chain couples TRBV9 to TRBJ2-3. Germline V gene sequence: CDR1 SGDLS, CDR2 YYNGEE. This CDR3 is built from 18 residues. CDR3 loop: CASSVGAVASGRTDTQYF.

The chain employs TRBV15 and TRBJ2-3. CDR3 length: 15 residues. Germline V gene data show CDR1 as LNHNV and CDR2 as YYDKDF (reference sequence). The CDR3 sequence is CATSRDSGLTDTQYF.